This T cell receptor beta chain was captured by sequencing in a study of T cell repertoires in cytomegalovirus infection. Study overall: Both CMV infection and a matching HLA type were indicated by public TCR beta signatures.

Germline-derived CDR1 and CDR2 are ENHRY and SYGVKD. The germline V and J ends were trimmed by 6 bases and 2 bases, with 25 bases remaining between them. This CDR3 region has 18 residues. Study conclusions and caveats: Dominating the ex vivo response were TCR beta clonotypes that were CMV-specific and HLA-C-restricted. Carriage of CMV together with the relevant HLA was identifiable through cumulative public TCR beta family frequency.

In the case of this clonotype: Its antigen is unidentified.

TCRdb reanalysed the reads using MiXCR and keeps one entry per CDR3 protein. This sample has around 630,000 distinct CDR3 sequences; 24% occur once, and the top ten carry approximately 8.2%. This sequence originates from a human donor in good health (CMV status not recorded). Some clones in this sample may be carry-over from other donors' samples. The sample comprised CD8+ T cells from PBMCs. The chain carries TRBV10-3 and TRBJ2-5, with D perhaps matching TRBD2 (5 bases). Here the CDR3 DNA reads TGTGCCATCAGCGCCGGGGAATCGGGCCGATTGGCTCAAGAGACCCAGTACTTC. Its protein is CAISAGESGRLAQETQYF.